What follows is one T cell receptor beta chain and its context. What it binds is unknown. This entry comes from a study of CD8+CD57+ T cells in acquired aplastic anemia. Background on the study: DNA per sorted CD4+ or CD8+ sample ranged roughly 0.19 to 30 ug, averaging 3.2 ug.

From germline, CDR1 is SGDLS and CDR2 YYNGEE. This CDR3 contains 11 residues. The study's findings and limits: In common between the patients and the controls were twenty-nine CD8+ CDR3 sequences.

Before being chosen for sequencing, patients had shown CD8+CD57+ cell expansion by flow cytometry. Patients had undergone no therapy by the time their blood was sampled. The use of genomic DNA as template underpinned the TCR beta VDJ and CDR3 profiling. MiXCR, applied by TCRdb to the reads, yields one record per CDR3 protein. The data hold 150,000 to 160,000 distinct CDR3 sequences, with approximately 52% observed a single time. The chain carries TRBV9 and TRBJ1-6, with D possibly being TRBD1 (6 bases). This TCR derives from a human donor with aplastic anemia. Sequences were obtained from sorted CD4+, CD8+, or CD8+CD57+ T cells (not recorded which) from PBMCs. CDR3 DNA sequence: TGTGCTAGAGACCCGAAGGGGGACCTCCACTTT. Residues: CARDPKGDLHF.